The 12 T cell receptor beta chains in this list originate from one sample, sequenced in a study of cytomegalovirus exposure and HLA in healthy donors. PCR used 60 Vbeta primers and 13 Jbeta primers. Measured with immunoSEQ multiplex PCR; TCRdb has only the in-frame clones, and not every one. Of about 140,000 clones in the sample, almost 85% were seen once. Sequencing was done on a sample of PBMCs. The receptors derive from a man aged 18 to 35 in good health and CMV-seropositive.

The rearrangement joins TRBV9 to TRBJ2-5, with D perhaps matching TRBD2 (6 bases). Trimming took off 4 bases at V and 4 bases at J, with 17 bases between the two ends. The CDR3 consists of 15 residues. The germline CDR1 and CDR2 sequences are SGDLS and YYNGEE. The CDR3 DNA follows: TGTGCCAGCAGCAAAGCCGGGGGAACGGGAGAGACCCAGTACTTC. Its protein product is CASSKAGGTGETQYF.

The J gene is TRBJ1-1, the V gene TRBV5-6; perhaps TRBD1 as D (6 bases). V gave up 2 bases and J gave up 6 bases, with 11 bases separating them. Germline CDR1 SGHDT, CDR2 YYEEEE. This CDR3 spans 13 amino acids. CDR3 DNA sequence: TGTGCCAGCAGCTTTACAGGGTTCCCTGAAGCTTTCTTT. Translating it yields CASSFTGFPEAFF. Full variable domain (rest looked up from reference TRBV5-6 and TRBJ1-1): DAGVTQSPTHLIKTRGQQVTLRCSPKSGHDTVSWYQQALGQGPQFIFQYYEEEERQRGNFPDRFSGHQFPNYSSELNVNALLLGDSALYLCASSFTGFPEAFFGQGTRLTVV.

This chain uses TRBV7-2 with TRBJ1-5; unclear D gene. V dropped 6 bases and J dropped 1 base, with 7 bases sitting between them. CDR1 and CDR2 from the germline V gene are SGHTA and FQGNSA. CDR3 size: 13 residues. The CDR3: CASRKSSNQPQHF. The CDR3 DNA follows: TGTGCCAGCAGGAAAAGCAGCAATCAGCCCCAGCATTTT.

V is TRBV28 and J is TRBJ1-5; TRBD1 agrees at 9 bases. The CDR3 totals 15 residues. V lost 4 bases, J lost 4 bases, and 5 bases stayed unmatched. Germline V CDR1 and CDR2: MDHEN, SYDVKM. CDR3 residues: CASSSGTGLNQPQHF. As DNA, the CDR3 is TGTGCCAGCAGTTCCGGGACAGGGTTAAATCAGCCCCAGCATTTT.

As concerns this clone: One junction end disagrees with the germline gene, perhaps due to a read error. The rearrangement joins TRBV28 to TRBJ1-1; TRBD1 is a possible D gene (5 bases). Germline V CDR1 and CDR2: MDHEN, SYDVKM. The CDR3 is 13 residues long. The CDR3 sequence is CASTLGAGTEAFF. CDR3 sequence (DNA): TGTGCCAGCACTTTAGGGGCCGGGACTGAAGCTTTCTTT.

The V gene is TRBV19, the J gene TRBJ2-7; 7 bases map to TRBD2. The length of the CDR3 is 14 residues. Germline V gives CDR1 LNHDA, CDR2 SQIVND (reference sequence). With 6 bases clipped from V and 2 bases from J, the junction kept 7 bases outside the gene matches. Here the CDR3 DNA reads TGTGCCAGTAGAAGGGGCGGGGGAACCTACGAGCAGTACTTC. Translated: CASRRGGGTYEQYF.

The V gene is TRBV28, the J gene TRBJ2-7; 10 bases are shared with TRBD1. The CDR3 has 15 amino acids. The V and J ends lost 5 bases and 2 bases, in that order; junction bases with no gene match: 6. CDR1 and CDR2 from the germline V gene are MDHEN and SYDVKM. The CDR3 spells CASSQRTGGPYEQYF. CDR3 DNA sequence: TGTGCCAGCAGTCAAAGGACAGGGGGTCCCTACGAGCAGTACTTC.

The V call is TRBV5-1, the J call TRBJ2-7; TRBD2 aligns across 8 bases. After removal of 0 bases from V and 4 bases from J, the junction contained 12 bases not matched to a gene. The V gene's germline CDR1 is SGHRS and CDR2 YFSETQ. The CDR3 has 17 residues. The DNA for the CDR3 is TGCGCCAGCAGCTTGGCGGGAGGGTTGGGTTTTCCTTACGAGCAGTACTTC. It specifies CASSLAGGLGFPYEQYF.

This clone was picked up one time. V is TRBV29-1 and J is TRBJ1-5, with 7 bases that match TRBD1. The CDR3 loop spans 14 amino acids. Germline lookup yields CDR1 SQVTM and CDR2 ANQGSEA. J lost 3 bases, V lost 5 bases, and 7 bases had no gene match. CDR3 protein: CSVLDRAFNQPQHF. Written as DNA, the CDR3 is TGCAGCGTTCTAGACAGGGCCTTCAATCAGCCCCAGCATTTT.

This clone was detected once. The chain employs TRBV10-3 and TRBJ2-7; TRBD2 is a possible D gene (6 bases). Germline V gene lookup returns CDR1 ENHRY and CDR2 SYGVKD. V was trimmed by 0 bases and J by 2 bases, leaving 11 bases between them. The CDR3 runs to 15 residues. As DNA, the CDR3 is TGTGCCATCAGTGAGTCGGGGACTGGGACCTACGAGCAGTACTTC. This translates into CAISESGTGTYEQYF.

The V call is TRBV6-6, the J call TRBJ1-1, with 7 bases lining up with TRBD1. CDR3 length equals 15 residues. CDR1 MNHNY and CDR2 SVGAGI come from the germline V gene (reference sequence). With V trimmed by 1 base and J by 0 bases, 2 bases remained unmatched. CDR3: CASSYWTGLNTEAFF. The CDR3 bases are TGTGCCAGCAGTTACTGGACAGGATTGAACACTGAAGCTTTCTTT.

This clone was detected only a few times. The chain employs TRBV14 and TRBJ1-5, with 11 bases fitting TRBD1. V dropped 1 base and J dropped 9; count of bases not matched to a gene: 11. The germline CDR1 and CDR2 sequences are SGHDN and FVKESK. The CDR3 is 17 amino acids. CDR3 coding DNA: TGTGCCAGCAGCCAAGCTTACGGGACAGGGGGTCGAGGGCCCCAGCATTTT. This codes for CASSQAYGTGGRGPQHF.